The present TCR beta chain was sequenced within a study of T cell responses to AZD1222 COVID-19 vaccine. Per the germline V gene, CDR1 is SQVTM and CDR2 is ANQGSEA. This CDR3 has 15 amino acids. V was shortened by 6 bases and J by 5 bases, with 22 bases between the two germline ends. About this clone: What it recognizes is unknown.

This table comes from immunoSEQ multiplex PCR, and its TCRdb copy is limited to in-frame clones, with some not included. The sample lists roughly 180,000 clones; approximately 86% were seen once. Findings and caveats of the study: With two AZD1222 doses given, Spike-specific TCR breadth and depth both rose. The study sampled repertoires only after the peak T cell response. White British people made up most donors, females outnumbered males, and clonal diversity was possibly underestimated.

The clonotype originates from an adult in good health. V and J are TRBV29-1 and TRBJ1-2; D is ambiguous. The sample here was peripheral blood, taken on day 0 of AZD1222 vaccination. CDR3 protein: CSVEPPQWTEYGYTF. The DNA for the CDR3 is TGCAGCGTCGAACCCCCCCAATGGACGGAGTATGGCTACACCTTC.